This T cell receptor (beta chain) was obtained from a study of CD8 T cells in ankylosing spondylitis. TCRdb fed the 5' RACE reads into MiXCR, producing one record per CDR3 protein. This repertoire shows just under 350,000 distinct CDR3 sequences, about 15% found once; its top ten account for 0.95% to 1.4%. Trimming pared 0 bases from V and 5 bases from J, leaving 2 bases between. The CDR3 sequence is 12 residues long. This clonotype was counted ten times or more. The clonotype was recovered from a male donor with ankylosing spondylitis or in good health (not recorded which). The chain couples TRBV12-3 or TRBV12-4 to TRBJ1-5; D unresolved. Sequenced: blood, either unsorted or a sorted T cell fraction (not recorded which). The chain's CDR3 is CASSLAHQPQHF. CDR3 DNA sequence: TGTGCCAGCAGTTTAGCCCATCAGCCCCAGCATTTT.